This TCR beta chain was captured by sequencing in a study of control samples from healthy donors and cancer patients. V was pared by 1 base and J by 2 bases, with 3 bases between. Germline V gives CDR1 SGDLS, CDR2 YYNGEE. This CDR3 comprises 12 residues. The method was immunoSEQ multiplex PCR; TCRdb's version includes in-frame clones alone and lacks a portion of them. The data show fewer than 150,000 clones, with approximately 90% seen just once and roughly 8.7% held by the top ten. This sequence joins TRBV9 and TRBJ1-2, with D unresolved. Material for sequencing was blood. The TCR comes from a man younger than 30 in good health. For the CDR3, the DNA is TGTGCCAGCAGCGTACCAAACTATGGCTACACCTTC. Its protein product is CASSVPNYGYTF. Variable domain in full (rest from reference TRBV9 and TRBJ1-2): DSGVTQTPKHLITATGQRVTLRCSPRSGDLSVYWYQQSLDQGLQFLIQYYNGEERAKGNILERFSAQQFPDLHSELNLSSLELGDSALYFCASSVPNYGYTFGSGTRLTVV.